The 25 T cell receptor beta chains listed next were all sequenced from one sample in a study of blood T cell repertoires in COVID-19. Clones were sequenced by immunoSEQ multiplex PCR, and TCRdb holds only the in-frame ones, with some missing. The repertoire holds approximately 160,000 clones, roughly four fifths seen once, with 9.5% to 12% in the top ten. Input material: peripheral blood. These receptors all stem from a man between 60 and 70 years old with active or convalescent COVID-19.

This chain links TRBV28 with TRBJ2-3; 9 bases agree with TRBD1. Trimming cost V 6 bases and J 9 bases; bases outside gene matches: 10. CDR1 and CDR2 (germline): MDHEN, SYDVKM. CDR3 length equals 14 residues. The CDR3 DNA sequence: TGTGCCAGCAGAACAGGGGGCGCGGAACTCACGCAGTATTTT. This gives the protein CASRTGGAELTQYF.

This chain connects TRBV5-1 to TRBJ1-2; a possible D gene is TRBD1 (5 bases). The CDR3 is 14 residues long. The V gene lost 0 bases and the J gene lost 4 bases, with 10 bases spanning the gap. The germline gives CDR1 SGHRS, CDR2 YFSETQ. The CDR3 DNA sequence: TGCGCCAGCAGCTTGGATGCGACAGCCTATGGCTACACCTTC. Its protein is CASSLDATAYGYTF.

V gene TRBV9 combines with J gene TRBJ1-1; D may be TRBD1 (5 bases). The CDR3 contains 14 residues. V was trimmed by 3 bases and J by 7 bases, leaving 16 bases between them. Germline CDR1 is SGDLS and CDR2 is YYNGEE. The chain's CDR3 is CASSATSGLGEAFF. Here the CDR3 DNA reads TGTGCCAGCAGCGCCACGTCAGGGTTGGGTGAAGCTTTCTTT.

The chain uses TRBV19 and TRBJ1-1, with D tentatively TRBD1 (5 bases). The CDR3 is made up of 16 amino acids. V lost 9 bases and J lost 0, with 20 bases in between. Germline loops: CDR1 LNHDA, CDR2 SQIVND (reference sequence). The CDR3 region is CASPSKWGGLNTEAFF. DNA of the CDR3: TGTGCCAGCCCTTCCAAATGGGGGGGGTTGAACACTGAAGCTTTCTTT.

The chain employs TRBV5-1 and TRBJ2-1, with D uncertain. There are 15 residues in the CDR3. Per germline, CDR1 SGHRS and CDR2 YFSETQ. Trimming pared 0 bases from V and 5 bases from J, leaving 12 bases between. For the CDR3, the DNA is TGCGCCAGCAGCTTGGTAGGCGGCAGTAACAATGAGCAGTTCTTC. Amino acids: CASSLVGGSNNEQFF.

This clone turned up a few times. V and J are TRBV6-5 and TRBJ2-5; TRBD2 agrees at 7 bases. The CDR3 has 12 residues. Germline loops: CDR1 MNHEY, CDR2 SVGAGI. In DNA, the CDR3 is TGTGTTACTGGGGGGGTCCAAGAGACCCAGTACTTC. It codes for CVTGGVQETQYF.

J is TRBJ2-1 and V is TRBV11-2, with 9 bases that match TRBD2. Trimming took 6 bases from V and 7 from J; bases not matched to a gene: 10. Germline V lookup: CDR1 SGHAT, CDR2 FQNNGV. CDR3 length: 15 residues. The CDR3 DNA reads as TGTGCCAGCAGACTAATCGCGGGGGGGGCTAATGAGCAGTTCTTC. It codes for CASRLIAGGANEQFF.

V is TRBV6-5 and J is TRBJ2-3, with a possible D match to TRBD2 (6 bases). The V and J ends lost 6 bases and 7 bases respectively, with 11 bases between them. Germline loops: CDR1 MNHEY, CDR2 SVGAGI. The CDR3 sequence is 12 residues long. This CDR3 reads CASRRLENTQYF. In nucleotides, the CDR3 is TGTGCCAGCAGAAGACTAGAGAATACGCAGTATTTT.

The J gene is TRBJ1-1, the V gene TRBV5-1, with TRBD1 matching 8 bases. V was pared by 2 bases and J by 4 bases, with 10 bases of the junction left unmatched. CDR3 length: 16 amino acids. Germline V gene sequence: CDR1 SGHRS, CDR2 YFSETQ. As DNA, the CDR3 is TGCGCCAGCAGCTTCGGACAGGGCGTAACGGTCACTGAAGCTTTCTTT. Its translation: CASSFGQGVTVTEAFF.

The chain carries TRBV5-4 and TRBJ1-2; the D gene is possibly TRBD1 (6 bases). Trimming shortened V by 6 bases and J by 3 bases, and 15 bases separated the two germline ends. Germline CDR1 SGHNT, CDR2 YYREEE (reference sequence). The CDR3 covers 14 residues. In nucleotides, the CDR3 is TGTGCCAGCACTGCCGACCCAGGGGACTATGGCTACACCTTC. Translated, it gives CASTADPGDYGYTF.

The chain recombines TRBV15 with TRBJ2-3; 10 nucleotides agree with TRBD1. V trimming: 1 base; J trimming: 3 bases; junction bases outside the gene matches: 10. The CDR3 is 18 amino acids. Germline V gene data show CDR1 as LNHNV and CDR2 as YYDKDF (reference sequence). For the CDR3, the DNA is TGTGCCACCAGCAGAGTAGCGTGGACAGGGGGGATAACAGATACGCAGTATTTT. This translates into CATSRVAWTGGITDTQYF.

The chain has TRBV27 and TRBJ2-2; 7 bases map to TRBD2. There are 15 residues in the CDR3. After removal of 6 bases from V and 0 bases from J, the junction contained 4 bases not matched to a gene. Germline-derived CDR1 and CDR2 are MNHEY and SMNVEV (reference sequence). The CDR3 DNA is TGTGCCAGCAGCAGGGACTACGCGAACACCGGGGAGCTGTTTTTT. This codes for CASSRDYANTGELFF.

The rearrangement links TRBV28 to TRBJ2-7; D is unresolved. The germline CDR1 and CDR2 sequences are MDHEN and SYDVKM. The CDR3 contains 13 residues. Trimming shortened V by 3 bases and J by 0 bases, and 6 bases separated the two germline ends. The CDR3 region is CASSLTYSYEQYF. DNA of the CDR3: TGTGCCAGCAGTTTGACATACTCCTACGAGCAGTACTTC.

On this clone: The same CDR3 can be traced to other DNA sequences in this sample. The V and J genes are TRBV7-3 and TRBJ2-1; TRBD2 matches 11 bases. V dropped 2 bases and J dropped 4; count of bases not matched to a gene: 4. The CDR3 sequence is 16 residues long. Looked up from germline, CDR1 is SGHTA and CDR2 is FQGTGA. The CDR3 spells CASSLASGGLYNEQFF. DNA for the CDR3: TGTGCCAGCAGCTTAGCTAGCGGGGGGTTATACAATGAGCAGTTCTTC.

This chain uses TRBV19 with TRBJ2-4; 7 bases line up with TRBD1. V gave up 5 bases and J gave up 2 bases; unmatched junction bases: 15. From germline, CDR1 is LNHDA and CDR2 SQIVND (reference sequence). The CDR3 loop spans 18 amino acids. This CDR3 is CASSPSPRQGFSKNIQYF. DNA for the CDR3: TGTGCCAGTAGTCCCAGCCCCCGACAGGGCTTCTCCAAAAACATTCAGTACTTC.

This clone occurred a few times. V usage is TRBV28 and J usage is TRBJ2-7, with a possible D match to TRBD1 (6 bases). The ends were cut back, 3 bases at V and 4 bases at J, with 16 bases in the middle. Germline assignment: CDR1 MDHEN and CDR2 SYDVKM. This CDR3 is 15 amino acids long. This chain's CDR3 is CASSFPNRAKYEQYF. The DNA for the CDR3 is TGTGCCAGCAGTTTCCCGAACAGGGCTAAGTACGAGCAGTACTTC.

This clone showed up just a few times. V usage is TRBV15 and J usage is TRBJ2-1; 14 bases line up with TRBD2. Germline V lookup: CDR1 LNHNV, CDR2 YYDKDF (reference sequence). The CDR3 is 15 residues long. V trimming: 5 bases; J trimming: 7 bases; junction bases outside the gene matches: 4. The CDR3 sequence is CATSGLAGGNNEQFF. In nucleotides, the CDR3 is TGTGCCACCAGCGGACTAGCGGGAGGAAATAATGAGCAGTTCTTC.

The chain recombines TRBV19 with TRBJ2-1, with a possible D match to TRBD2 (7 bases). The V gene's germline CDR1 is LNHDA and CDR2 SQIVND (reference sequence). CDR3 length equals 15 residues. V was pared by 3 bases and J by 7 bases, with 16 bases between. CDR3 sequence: CASSISRGAGNEQFF. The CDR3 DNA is TGTGCCAGTAGTATCTCTCGGGGGGCGGGTAATGAGCAGTTCTTC.

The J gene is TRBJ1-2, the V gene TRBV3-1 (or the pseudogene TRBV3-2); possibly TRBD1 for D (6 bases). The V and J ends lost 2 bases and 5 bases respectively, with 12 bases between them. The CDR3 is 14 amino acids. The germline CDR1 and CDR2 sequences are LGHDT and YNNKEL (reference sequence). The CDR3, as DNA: TGTGCCAGCAGCCAATCCACAGGGCTGTATGGCTACACCTTC. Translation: CASSQSTGLYGYTF.

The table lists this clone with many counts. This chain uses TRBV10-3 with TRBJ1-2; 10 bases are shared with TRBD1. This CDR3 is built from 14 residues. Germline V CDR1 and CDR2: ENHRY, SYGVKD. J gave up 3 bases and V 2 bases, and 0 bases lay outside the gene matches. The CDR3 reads CAISEGTGDYGYTF. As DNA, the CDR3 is TGTGCCATCAGTGAGGGGACAGGGGACTATGGCTACACCTTC.

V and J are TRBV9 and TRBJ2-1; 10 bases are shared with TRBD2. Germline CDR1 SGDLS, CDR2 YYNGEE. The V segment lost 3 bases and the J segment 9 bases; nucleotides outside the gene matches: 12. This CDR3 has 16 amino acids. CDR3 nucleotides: TGTGCCAGCAGCGCCCCACAGCGGGGGGGCCCGGTTGAGCAGTTCTTC. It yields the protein CASSAPQRGGPVEQFF.

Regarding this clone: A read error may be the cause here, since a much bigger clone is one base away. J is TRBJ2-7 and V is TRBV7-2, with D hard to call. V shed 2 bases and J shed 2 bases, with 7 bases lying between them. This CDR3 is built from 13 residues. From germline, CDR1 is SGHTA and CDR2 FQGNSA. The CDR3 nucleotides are TGTGCCAGCAGCTTACACGGTACCTACGAGCAGTACTTC. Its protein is CASSLHGTYEQYF.

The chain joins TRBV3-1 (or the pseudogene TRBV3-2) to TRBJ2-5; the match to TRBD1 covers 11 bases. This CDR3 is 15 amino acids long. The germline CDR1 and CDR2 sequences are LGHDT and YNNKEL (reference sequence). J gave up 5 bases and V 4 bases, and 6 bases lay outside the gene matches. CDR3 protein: CASSPGTGGDETQYF. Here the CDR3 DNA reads TGTGCCAGCAGCCCCGGGACAGGGGGTGATGAGACCCAGTACTTC.

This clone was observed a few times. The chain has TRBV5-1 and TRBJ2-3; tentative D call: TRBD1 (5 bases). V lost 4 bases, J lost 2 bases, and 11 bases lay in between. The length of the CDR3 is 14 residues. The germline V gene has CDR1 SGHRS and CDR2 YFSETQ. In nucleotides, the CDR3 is TGCGCCAGCAGCCAAATGACAGACACAGATACGCAGTATTTT. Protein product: CASSQMTDTDTQYF.

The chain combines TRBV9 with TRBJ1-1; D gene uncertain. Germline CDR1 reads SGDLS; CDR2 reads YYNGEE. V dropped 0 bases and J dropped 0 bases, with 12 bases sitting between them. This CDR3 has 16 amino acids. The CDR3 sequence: CASSVGASSVNTEAFF. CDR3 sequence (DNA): TGTGCCAGCAGCGTAGGGGCGTCGTCAGTGAACACTGAAGCTTTCTTT.